Listed here are 21 T cell receptor beta chains from one sample, sequenced in a study of cytomegalovirus exposure and HLA in healthy donors. The PCR had 60 Vbeta and 13 Jbeta primers. TCRdb's table, derived via immunoSEQ multiplex PCR, lists solely in-frame clones and lacks some. The table has 80,000 to 130,000 clones, about 68% seen once. What was sequenced was PBMCs. These receptors all stem from a male donor in good health and CMV-seropositive.

In DNA, the CDR3 is TGCGCCAGCAGCTGGTCGGGACTAGCAACAGATACGCAGTATTTT. Translation gives CASSWSGLATDTQYF. The chain recombines TRBV5-1 with TRBJ2-3; the match to TRBD2 covers 9 bases. CDR3 size: 15 residues. Trimming removed 3 bases from V and 3 bases from J; junction bases left unmatched: 5. CDR1 is SGHRS and CDR2 is YFSETQ in the germline V gene.

The chain recombines TRBV6-1 with TRBJ1-1; 9 positions match TRBD1. CDR3 length: 13 residues. Germline V gene data show CDR1 as MNHNS and CDR2 as SASEGT. Unmatched junction bases numbered 7, after V lost 8 bases and J lost 6 bases. The CDR3 sequence: CASPRDRASEAFF. CDR3 nucleotides: TGTGCCAGCCCCCGGGACAGGGCTTCTGAAGCTTTCTTT.

The chain couples TRBV14 to TRBJ1-2, with D tentatively TRBD1 (6 bases). The V end was cut by 4 bases, the J end by 4 bases, with 16 bases between. Germline V gives CDR1 SGHDN, CDR2 FVKESK. The CDR3 extends over 15 amino acids. CDR3 sequence reads: CASSPIDRRAYGYTF. CDR3 sequence (DNA): TGTGCCAGCAGCCCCATTGACAGGCGGGCCTATGGCTACACCTTC.

V and J are TRBV5-6 and TRBJ1-5; D gene ambiguous. Germline V gene data show CDR1 as SGHDT and CDR2 as YYEEEE. This CDR3 spans 14 amino acids. Deletions cut 4 bases from V and 7 bases from J, with 15 bases between. The CDR3 loop reads CASSPRGPKQPQHF. CDR3 DNA: TGTGCCAGCAGCCCCCGAGGGCCCAAACAGCCCCAGCATTTT.

V is TRBV5-1 and J is TRBJ2-7, with TRBD1 as a possible D gene (6 bases). V gave up 3 bases and J gave up 2 bases, with 39 bases separating them. The germline V gene encodes CDR1 SGHRS and CDR2 YFSETQ. The CDR3 has 23 amino acids. The CDR3 coding sequence is TGCGCCAGCAGCTCTCCAGGGAAGACCGTACCGGACAGTCCTGGGCCCCACGCCTACGAGCAGTACTTC. Translation: CASSSPGKTVPDSPGPHAYEQYF.

V is TRBV19 and J is TRBJ2-1; 13 bases line up with TRBD2. This CDR3 contains 16 residues. The V gene's germline CDR1 is LNHDA and CDR2 SQIVND (reference sequence). J lost 9 bases, V lost 5 bases, and 10 bases had no gene match. The chain's CDR3 is CASSGGLAGLVGEQFF. CDR3 nucleotide sequence: TGTGCCAGTAGTGGGGGACTAGCGGGGTTAGTTGGTGAGCAGTTCTTC.

This clone was detected a few times. V usage is TRBV27 and J usage is TRBJ2-7; 10 nucleotides line up with TRBD2. There are 16 residues in the CDR3. Germline V gene sequence: CDR1 MNHEY, CDR2 SMNVEV (reference sequence). The J segment lost 6 bases and the V segment lost 5 bases, leaving 13 bases of the junction unmatched. The CDR3 loop reads CASSVLGAGGPREQYF. CDR3 sequence (DNA): TGTGCCAGCAGTGTTCTGGGAGCGGGGGGGCCACGCGAGCAGTACTTC.

The chain combines TRBV9 with TRBJ1-1; no reliable D call. The CDR3 is 14 amino acids. Germline CDR1 SGDLS, CDR2 YYNGEE. V was trimmed by 2 bases and J by 2 bases, leaving 10 bases between them. This CDR3 is CASSVRAGNTEAFF. The CDR3 DNA reads TGTGCCAGCAGCGTGAGGGCGGGCAACACTGAAGCTTTCTTT.

CDR3 amino acids: CASSEGGGQGNGGYTF. The CDR3 DNA follows: TGTGCCAGCAGCGAAGGGGGGGGACAGGGAAATGGTGGCTACACCTTC. The chain joins TRBV7-2 to TRBJ1-2; 9 bases match TRBD1. CDR3 length: 16 amino acids. The V gene end was trimmed by 5 bases and the J gene end by 7 bases; junction bases not matched to a gene: 14. Germline-derived CDR1 and CDR2 are SGHTA and FQGNSA.

The DNA of the CDR3 is TGCAGCGTCCAACTAGCGGTCCAAGAGACCCAGTACTTC. The encoded protein is CSVQLAVQETQYF. The chain joins TRBV29-1 to TRBJ2-5; 8 nucleotides line up with TRBD2. Germline lookup yields CDR1 SQVTM and CDR2 ANQGSEA. V was pared by 6 bases and J by 1 base, with 4 bases of the junction left unmatched. This CDR3 is 13 amino acids long.

V is TRBV10-3 and J is TRBJ2-5; 12 bases agree with TRBD2. V was clipped by 0 bases and J by 5 bases; unmatched bases: 10. The CDR3 spans 18 residues. Germline assignment: CDR1 ENHRY and CDR2 SYGVKD. CDR3 sequence: CAISESLAASGGAETQYF. The CDR3 DNA reads TGTGCCATCAGTGAGTCCTTGGCGGCTAGCGGGGGGGCTGAGACCCAGTACTTC.

The rearrangement links TRBV19 to TRBJ2-1; weak D call: TRBD1 (6 bases). The V and J ends lost 3 bases and 9 bases respectively, with 12 bases between them. Germline CDR1 reads LNHDA; CDR2 reads SQIVND (reference sequence). The CDR3 spans 13 residues. In nucleotides, the CDR3 is TGTGCCAGTAGTATTAGAACAGGGAGTGAGCAGTTCTTC. This sequence encodes CASSIRTGSEQFF.

This clone was seen a single time. The gene calls are TRBV5-1 and TRBJ1-5; a weak D match, TRBD1 (6 bases). The CDR3 spans 15 residues. The V end was cut by 1 base, the J end by 5 bases, with 13 bases between. The germline V gene encodes CDR1 SGHRS and CDR2 YFSETQ. The CDR3 is CASSLQGKMDQPQHF. The CDR3 DNA reads as TGCGCCAGCAGCTTGCAGGGGAAGATGGATCAGCCCCAGCATTTT.

The rearrangement uses TRBV5-8 and TRBJ1-5; possible D gene TRBD1, 5 bases. Germline assignment: CDR1 SGHTS and CDR2 YDEGEE. Trimming took 0 bases from V and 4 from J, leaving 11 bases between them. This CDR3 contains 15 residues. In nucleotides, the CDR3 is TGTGCCAGCAGCTTGGCGCGAGACAGTAATCAGCCCCAGCATTTT. Its protein is CASSLARDSNQPQHF.

The chain links TRBV28 to TRBJ2-1; D is perhaps TRBD1 (5 bases). The V end was cut by 7 bases, the J end by 8 bases, with 21 bases between. The CDR3 is 15 residues long. Per the germline V gene, CDR1 is MDHEN and CDR2 is SYDVKM. CDR3 sequence: CASTSGPRTLDEQFF. The CDR3 DNA follows: TGTGCCAGCACTTCTGGACCCCGGACACTCGATGAGCAGTTCTTC.

This clone turned up a few times. The chain is built from TRBV5-4 and TRBJ2-2, with D maybe TRBD2 (5 bases). This CDR3 contains 17 residues. Germline lookup yields CDR1 SGHNT and CDR2 YYREEE (reference sequence). Trimming pared 0 bases from V and 2 bases from J, leaving 14 bases between. DNA for the CDR3: TGTGCCAGCAGCTTGGCCTCGGCTAGCCGTAACACCGGGGAGCTGTTTTTT. Protein: CASSLASASRNTGELFF.

The chain links TRBV10-1 to TRBJ1-1; D call uncertain. V lost 3 bases to trimming and J lost 7 bases, with 6 bases between them. CDR3 length: 11 residues. CDR1 is WNHNN and CDR2 is SYGVQD in the germline V gene (reference sequence). DNA of the CDR3: TGCGCCAGCAGTGATGGGAGTGAAGCTTTCTTT. This gives the protein CASSDGSEAFF.

In nucleotides, the CDR3 is TGTGCCAGCAGCCCCAGACTAGCGGGGGGGAGCGAGCAGTTCTTC. Its translation: CASSPRLAGGSEQFF. The V and J genes are TRBV14 and TRBJ2-1; TRBD2 matches at 14 bases. J lost 10 bases, V lost 4 bases, and 6 bases had no gene match. From germline, CDR1 is SGHDN and CDR2 FVKESK. The CDR3 is 15 residues long.

The chain employs TRBV18 and TRBJ1-6; D possibly corresponds to TRBD1 (5 bases). Trimming shortened V by 1 base and J by 0 bases, and 19 bases separated the two germline ends. CDR3 length equals 20 residues. In germline, CDR1 is KGHSH, CDR2 LQKENI. CDR3 loop: CASSPRAVGGVSSYNSPLHF. CDR3 nucleotide sequence: TGTGCCAGCTCACCACGGGCCGTTGGGGGGGTTAGCTCCTATAATTCACCCCTCCACTTT.

This clone was detected only once. V gene TRBV4-1 combines with J gene TRBJ2-7; D not resolved. Germline V gene sequence: CDR1 MGHRA, CDR2 YSYEKL. The CDR3 is made up of 14 amino acids. V was pared by 1 base and J by 2 bases, with 9 bases between. The DNA for the CDR3 is TGCGCCAGCAGCCAAGGCGGCAGCACCTACGAGCAGTACTTC. Translating gives CASSQGGSTYEQYF.

This chain uses TRBV30 with TRBJ1-1; 8 bases line up with TRBD1. Germline trimming cut 0 bases from V and 2 bases from J; bases unmatched to any gene: 2. The V gene's germline CDR1 is GTSNPN and CDR2 SVGIG (reference sequence). This CDR3 region has 14 residues. The CDR3 spells CAWSVGQVNTEAFF. In DNA, the CDR3 is TGTGCCTGGAGTGTGGGACAGGTAAACACTGAAGCTTTCTTT.